This T cell receptor (beta chain) was sequenced in a study of identical twins. TCRdb redid the calling of the 5' RACE reads with MiXCR, one entry per CDR3 protein. The sample shows approximately 550,000 distinct CDR3 sequences, approximately 20% of them seen only once. In its sample, this clonotype was seen many times. The target antigen is unknown. CDR3 length: 15 residues. The germline V and J ends were trimmed by 7 bases and 0 bases, with 13 bases remaining between them. Study-level findings and limits: Fewer insertions characterized abundant cord blood beta clonotypes, whereas memory repertoires showed none. Findings depended on cross-sectional statistics rather than tracking the same donors.

This sample also belongs to another study, concerning yellow fever vaccine responses in identical twins.

The sequenced sample was CD4+ T cells sorted from blood. The gene calls are TRBV12-3 or TRBV12-4 and TRBJ2-1; no clear D gene. This clonotype was obtained from a woman aged 18-35 years in good health. Here the CDR3 DNA reads TGTGCCAGCACTCCCGATGGGGTCTCCTACAATGAGCAGTTCTTC. Its protein product is CASTPDGVSYNEQFF.